This record concerns one T cell receptor beta chain sequence. Its antigen is not identified. The assay was immunoSEQ multiplex PCR, and TCRdb's table has in-frame clones only and misses some. The sample contains a few hundred thousand clones, almost 97% of which appear only once. These data come from a study of shared clonotypes between healthy human individuals. Across the study: Three men and a couple of women, aged 18 to 49, were donors.

Healthy adults negative for HIV, lacking recent acute infections or vaccinations, served as donors. Trimming took off 8 bases at V and 0 bases at J, with 17 bases between the two ends. The CDR3 spans 16 residues. Germline CDR1 and CDR2: MNHEY and SMNVEV (reference sequence). General study findings and limits: The generation probabilities recorded for non-shared clonotypes fell below those of clonotypes shared by all four donors.

J is TRBJ1-5 and V is TRBV27; D is perhaps TRBD1 (5 bases). The clonotype originates from a woman younger than 45 in good health. Sequenced material: naive CD4+ T cells sorted from blood. Sample subset: CD45RA+ positively selected. The CDR3 protein is CASGRLGTNSNQPQHF. CDR3 DNA sequence: TGTGCCAGCGGACGGTTAGGGACGAATAGCAATCAGCCCCAGCATTTT.